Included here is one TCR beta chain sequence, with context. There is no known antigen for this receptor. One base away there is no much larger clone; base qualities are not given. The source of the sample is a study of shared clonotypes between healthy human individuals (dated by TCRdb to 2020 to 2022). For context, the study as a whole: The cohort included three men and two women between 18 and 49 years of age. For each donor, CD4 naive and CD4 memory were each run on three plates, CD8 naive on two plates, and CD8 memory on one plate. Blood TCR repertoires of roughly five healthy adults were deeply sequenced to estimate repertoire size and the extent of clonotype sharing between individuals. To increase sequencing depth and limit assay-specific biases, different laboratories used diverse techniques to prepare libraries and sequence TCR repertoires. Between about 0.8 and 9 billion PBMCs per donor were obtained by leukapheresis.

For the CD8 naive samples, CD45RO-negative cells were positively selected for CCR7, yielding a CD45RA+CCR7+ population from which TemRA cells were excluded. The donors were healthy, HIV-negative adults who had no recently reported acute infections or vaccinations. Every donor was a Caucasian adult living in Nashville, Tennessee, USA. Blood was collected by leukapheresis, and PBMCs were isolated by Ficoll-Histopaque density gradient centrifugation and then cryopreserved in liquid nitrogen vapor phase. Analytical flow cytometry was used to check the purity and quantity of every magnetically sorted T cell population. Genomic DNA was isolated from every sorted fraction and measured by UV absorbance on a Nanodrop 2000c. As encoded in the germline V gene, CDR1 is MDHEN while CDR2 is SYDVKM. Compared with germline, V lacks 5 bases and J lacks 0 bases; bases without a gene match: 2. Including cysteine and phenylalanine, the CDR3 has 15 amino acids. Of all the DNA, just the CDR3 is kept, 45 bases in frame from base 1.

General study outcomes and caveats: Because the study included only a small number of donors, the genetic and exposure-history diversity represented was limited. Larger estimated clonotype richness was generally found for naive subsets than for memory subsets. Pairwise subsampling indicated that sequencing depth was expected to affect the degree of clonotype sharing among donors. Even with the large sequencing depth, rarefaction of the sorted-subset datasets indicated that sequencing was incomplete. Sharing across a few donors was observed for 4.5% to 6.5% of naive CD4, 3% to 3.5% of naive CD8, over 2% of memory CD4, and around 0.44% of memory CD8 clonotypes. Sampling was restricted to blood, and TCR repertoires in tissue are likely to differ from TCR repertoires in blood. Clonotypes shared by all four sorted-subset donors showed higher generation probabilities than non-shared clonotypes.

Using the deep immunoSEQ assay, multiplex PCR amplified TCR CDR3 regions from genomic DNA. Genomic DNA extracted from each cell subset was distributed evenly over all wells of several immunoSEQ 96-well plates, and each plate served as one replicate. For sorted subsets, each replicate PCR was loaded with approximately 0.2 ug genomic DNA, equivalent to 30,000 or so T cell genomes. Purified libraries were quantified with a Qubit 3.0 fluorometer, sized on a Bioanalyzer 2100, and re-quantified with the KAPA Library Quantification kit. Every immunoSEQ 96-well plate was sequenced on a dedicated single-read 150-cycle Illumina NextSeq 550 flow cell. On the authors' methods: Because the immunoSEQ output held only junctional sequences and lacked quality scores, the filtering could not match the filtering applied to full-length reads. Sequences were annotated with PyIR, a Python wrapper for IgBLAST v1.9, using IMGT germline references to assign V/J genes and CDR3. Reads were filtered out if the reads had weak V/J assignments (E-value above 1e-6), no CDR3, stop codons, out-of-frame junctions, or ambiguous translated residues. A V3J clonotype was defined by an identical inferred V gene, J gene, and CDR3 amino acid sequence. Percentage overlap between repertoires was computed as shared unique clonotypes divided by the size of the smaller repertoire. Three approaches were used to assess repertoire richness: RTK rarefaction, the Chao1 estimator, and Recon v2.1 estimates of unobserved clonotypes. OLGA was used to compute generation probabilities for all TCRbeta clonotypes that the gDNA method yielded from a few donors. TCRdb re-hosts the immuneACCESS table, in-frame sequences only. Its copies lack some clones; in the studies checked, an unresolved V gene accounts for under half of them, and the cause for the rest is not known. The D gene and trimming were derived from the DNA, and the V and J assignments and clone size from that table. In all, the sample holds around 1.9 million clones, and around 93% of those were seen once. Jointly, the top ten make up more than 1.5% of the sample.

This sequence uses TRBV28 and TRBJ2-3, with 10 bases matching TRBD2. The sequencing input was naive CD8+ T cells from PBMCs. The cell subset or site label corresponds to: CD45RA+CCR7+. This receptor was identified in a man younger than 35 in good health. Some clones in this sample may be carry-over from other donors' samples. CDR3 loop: CASSPSGSSTDTQYF. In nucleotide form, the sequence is TGTGCCAGCAGTCCTAGCGGGAGTAGCACAGATACGCAGTATTTT.